These 21 T cell receptor beta chains were sequenced from one sample in a study of cytomegalovirus exposure and HLA in healthy donors. This table comes from immunoSEQ multiplex PCR, and its TCRdb copy is limited to in-frame clones, with some not included. The data show more than 250,000 clones, with approximately 90% seen just once and around 0.8% held by the top ten. The sample taken for sequencing was PBMCs. These receptors were collected from a woman younger than 30 in good health and CMV-seronegative.

The genes are TRBV9 and TRBJ2-2, with TRBD2 matching over 12 bases. The junction had 4 bases not matched to a gene; V was cut back by 0 bases and J by 7 bases. Germline CDR1 reads SGDLS; CDR2 reads YYNGEE. The CDR3 runs to 16 residues. DNA for the CDR3: TGTGCCAGCAGCGTAGGACTAGCGGGAGATGGCGGGGAGCTGTTTTTT. This codes for CASSVGLAGDGGELFF.

This clone has just one count. The chain employs TRBV7-3 and TRBJ2-7; 8 positions match TRBD1. The CDR3 totals 17 residues. Germline values: CDR1 SGHTA, CDR2 FQGTGA. V lost 5 bases to trimming and J lost 0 bases; unmatched junction nucleotides: 12. CDR3 sequence: CASSLPAGQEFSYEQYF. CDR3 sequence (DNA): TGTGCCAGCAGCCTACCCGCGGGACAGGAGTTCTCCTACGAGCAGTACTTC.

This chain links TRBV7-2 with TRBJ2-3, with 8 bases fitting TRBD2. CDR1 is SGHTA and CDR2 is FQGNSA in the germline V gene. This CDR3 comprises 15 residues. The junction had 8 bases not matched to a gene; V was cut back by 5 bases and J by 4 bases. For the CDR3, the DNA is TGTGCCAGCAGCCCCGACGGGAGGGCCCCAGATACGCAGTATTTT. Its protein is CASSPDGRAPDTQYF.

The V gene is TRBV4-2, the J gene TRBJ2-5, with a possible D match to TRBD2 (5 bases). Trimming took off 0 bases at V and 11 bases at J, with 19 bases between the two ends. This CDR3 is 15 amino acids long. Germline CDR1 reads LGHNA; CDR2 reads YNFKEQ. The CDR3, as DNA: TGTGCCAGCAGCCAAGATATCGCGGGCCGTCCTCTTCAGTACTTC. Translation gives CASSQDIAGRPLQYF.

There are a few counts of this clone. The chain recombines TRBV30 with TRBJ1-2; 7 bases are a match to TRBD1. Trimming took 2 bases from V and 2 from J; bases not matched to a gene: 2. The CDR3 is 13 amino acids. Germline V CDR1 and CDR2: GTSNPN, SVGIG (reference sequence). The CDR3 DNA reads TGTGCCTGGAGTAGACAGGGAAACTATGGCTACACCTTC. It translates to CAWSRQGNYGYTF.

The V call is TRBV27, the J call TRBJ1-2, with D perhaps TRBD1 (6 bases). The germline CDR1 and CDR2 sequences are MNHEY and SMNVEV (reference sequence). There are 15 residues in the CDR3. Trimming cost V 5 bases and J 4 bases, with 17 bases left between them. This CDR3 is CASSPLSGTTYGYTF. CDR3 DNA: TGTGCCAGCAGTCCCCTTTCCGGGACAACCTATGGCTACACCTTC.

The chain links TRBV14 to TRBJ2-5; TRBD2 might be the D (5 bases). Deletions cut 0 bases from V and 0 bases from J, with 14 bases between. Germline V gives CDR1 SGHDN, CDR2 FVKESK. CDR3 length: 17 residues. CDR3 in amino acids: CASSQDWRALYQETQYF. Here the CDR3 DNA reads TGTGCCAGCAGCCAAGACTGGCGGGCGTTGTACCAAGAGACCCAGTACTTC.

The rearrangement uses TRBV2 and TRBJ2-7, with D tentatively TRBD2 (5 bases). The CDR3 is made up of 15 amino acids. Germline lookup yields CDR1 SNHLY and CDR2 FYNNEI. V lost 6 bases to trimming and J lost 0 bases, with 15 bases between them. The CDR3: CASRASGTISYEQYF. In DNA form, the CDR3 reads TGTGCCAGCAGAGCTTCGGGAACAATCTCCTACGAGCAGTACTTC. Full variable domain (remainder filled in from reference TRBV2 and TRBJ2-7): EPEVTQTPSHQVTQMGQEVILRCVPISNHLYFYWYRQILGQKVEFLVSFYNNEISEKSEIFDDQFSVERPDGSNFTLKIRSTKLEDSAMYFCASRASGTISYEQYFGPGTRLTVT.

The V gene is TRBV2, the J gene TRBJ1-5; D gene ambiguous. Germline values: CDR1 SNHLY, CDR2 FYNNEI. V was clipped by 5 bases and J by 2 bases, with 16 bases between them. This CDR3 has 16 residues. DNA for the CDR3: TGTGCCAGCAGTCCTTCTGGGTTCGAGGGCAATCAGCCCCAGCATTTT. This codes for CASSPSGFEGNQPQHF. The full variable domain, in which reference TRBV2 and TRBJ1-5 provide the parts outside the CDR3, is EPEVTQTPSHQVTQMGQEVILRCVPISNHLYFYWYRQILGQKVEFLVSFYNNEISEKSEIFDDQFSVERPDGSNFTLKIRSTKLEDSAMYFCASSPSGFEGNQPQHFGDGTRLSIL.

The chain joins TRBV29-1 to TRBJ2-1; D may be TRBD2 (5 bases). The CDR3 extends over 16 amino acids. Germline assignment: CDR1 SQVTM and CDR2 ANQGSEA. Trimming shortened V by 4 bases and J by 2 bases, and 18 bases separated the two germline ends. This CDR3 reads CSVGRTRARPYNEQFF. In nucleotides, the CDR3 is TGCAGCGTTGGTAGGACTCGCGCGAGGCCCTACAATGAGCAGTTCTTC.

The rearrangement links TRBV29-1 to TRBJ2-7, with TRBD2 matching 8 bases. CDR3 length: 16 amino acids. Germline CDR1 is SQVTM and CDR2 is ANQGSEA. Germline trimming cut 4 bases from V and 0 bases from J; bases unmatched to any gene: 11. For the CDR3, the DNA is TGCAGCGTTGTAAGTCTAGCGGGTAAAAGCTCCTACGAGCAGTACTTC. As protein: CSVVSLAGKSSYEQYF.

The chain recombines TRBV13 with TRBJ2-1, with a weak D call TRBD2 (5 bases). Germline V lookup: CDR1 PRHDT, CDR2 FYEKMQ (reference sequence). V lost 6 bases to trimming and J lost 5 bases, with 11 bases between them. This CDR3 is 13 amino acids long. CDR3 sequence reads: CASRPRRNNEQFF. CDR3 nucleotides: TGTGCCAGCAGGCCACGGAGGAACAATGAGCAGTTCTTC.

The CDR3 loop is CASSRMTGGSFGYTF. Here the CDR3 DNA reads TGCGCCAGCAGCCGCATGACTGGGGGCAGCTTTGGCTACACCTTC. The V gene is TRBV4-3, the J gene TRBJ1-2; D may be TRBD1 (6 bases). Trimming pared 4 bases from V and 7 bases from J, leaving 19 bases between. The V gene's germline CDR1 is LGHNA and CDR2 YSLEER. The CDR3 spans 15 residues.

The gene calls are TRBV15 and TRBJ1-2; the D gene is possibly TRBD1 (5 bases). Trimming cost V 0 bases and J 8 bases, with 16 bases left between them. The CDR3 is 15 residues long. Looked up from germline, CDR1 is LNHNV and CDR2 is YYDKDF (reference sequence). In nucleotides, the CDR3 is TGTGCCACCAGCAGAGAGGGAGGGCAGGAGGGGGGCTACACCTTC. It codes for CATSREGGQEGGYTF.

This clone was counted once. The V gene is TRBV19, the J gene TRBJ1-2; 9 bases fit TRBD1. The length of the CDR3 is 14 residues. V dropped 5 bases and J dropped 1; count of bases not matched to a gene: 2. CDR1 and CDR2 from the germline V gene are LNHDA and SQIVND (reference sequence). CDR3 coding DNA: TGTGCCAGTAGTGTGGACAGGGGTAACTATGGCTACACCTTC. As protein: CASSVDRGNYGYTF.

The chain combines TRBV9 with TRBJ2-7; the match to TRBD2 covers 8 bases. This CDR3 has 15 residues. The V gene end was trimmed by 0 bases and the J gene end by 5 bases; junction bases not matched to a gene: 7. Germline assignment: CDR1 SGDLS and CDR2 YYNGEE. The CDR3: CASSVDFSGTNEQYF. DNA of the CDR3: TGTGCCAGCAGCGTAGATTTTAGCGGGACCAACGAGCAGTACTTC.

This rearrangement joins TRBV4-1 to TRBJ2-7; weak D call: TRBD2 (6 bases). Germline-derived CDR1 and CDR2 are MGHRA and YSYEKL. This CDR3 region has 16 residues. V gave up 0 bases and J gave up 2 bases, with 14 bases separating them. CDR3 sequence reads: CASSQDMGEAAYEQYF. The CDR3 DNA follows: TGCGCCAGCAGCCAAGATATGGGGGAGGCGGCCTACGAGCAGTACTTC.

V usage is TRBV28 and J usage is TRBJ1-2; D unclear. CDR1 and CDR2 from the germline V gene are MDHEN and SYDVKM. This CDR3 contains 13 residues. V lost 5 bases to trimming and J lost 0 bases, with 7 bases between them. For the CDR3, the DNA is TGTGCCAGCAGTATGTCGTCTAACTATGGCTACACCTTC. This sequence encodes CASSMSSNYGYTF.

V is TRBV2 and J is TRBJ2-5, with D possibly TRBD2 on 6 matching bases. CDR3 length: 14 amino acids. Between the trimmed V and J ends, which lost 6 bases and 5 bases, there was a span of 16 bases. Germline lookup yields CDR1 SNHLY and CDR2 FYNNEI. The CDR3 coding sequence is TGTGCCAGCAGGCTAGGAGGGAATGTGGAGACCCAGTACTTC. Protein: CASRLGGNVETQYF.

Only a few counts were recorded for this clone. The chain couples TRBV28 to TRBJ2-7; 8 positions agree with TRBD1. Germline V gene data show CDR1 as MDHEN and CDR2 as SYDVKM. Trimming took 2 bases from V and 3 from J; bases not matched to a gene: 0. The length of the CDR3 is 13 residues. CDR3 residues: CASSLDRGYEQYF. The CDR3 nucleotides read TGTGCCAGCAGTTTAGACAGGGGCTACGAGCAGTACTTC. The full variable domain, completed using reference TRBV28 and TRBJ2-7, is DVKVTQSSRYLVKRTGEKVFLECVQDMDHENMFWYRQDPGLGLRLIYFSYDVKMKEKGDIPEGYSVSREKKERFSLILESASTNQTSMYLCASSLDRGYEQYFGPGTRLTVT.

This rearrangement joins TRBV7-2 to TRBJ2-5; D gene uncertain. The CDR3 runs 14 residues. The V end was cut by 1 base, the J end by 7 bases, with 13 bases between. Germline V gives CDR1 SGHTA, CDR2 FQGNSA. CDR3 coding DNA: TGTGCCAGCAGCTTAGAAGGCACAGCCGGGACCCAGTACTTC. Translated, it gives CASSLEGTAGTQYF.